The entry below gives a single T cell receptor (beta chain) sequence along with its context. What it binds is not known. Repertoires were generated with immunoSEQ multiplex PCR, while TCRdb's copy carries only in-frame clones and drops some. The sample records 84,000 or so clones, 90% to 95% being singletons. This entry is derived from a study of graft-versus-host responses after intestinal transplantation. Study-wide context: Multivisceral, liver-intestinal, or isolated intestinal transplants were given to recipients. Study outcomes and limitations: GvH clones were identified in recipient marrow, with some first appearing in ileum or blood. Early after transplant, HvG clones declined as circulating GvH clones peaked.

Germline CDR1 and CDR2: MGHDK and SYGVNS. This CDR3 is built from 14 residues. J gave up 4 bases and V 3 bases, and 3 bases lay outside the gene matches. This receptor was taken from a human donor who was the organ donor for an intestinal transplant. The V gene is TRBV25-1, the J gene TRBJ2-3; 8 bases align to TRBD2. The sample here was unstimulated CD8+ T cells sorted from spleen or lymph node cells, taken before transplant. The CDR3 nucleotides read TGTGCCAGCAGTGACGGGGGGGCCCCAGATACGCAGTATTTT. Translated: CASSDGGAPDTQYF.